These 13 T cell receptor beta chains were all obtained from the same sample, sequenced in a study of T cell responses to AZD1222 COVID-19 vaccine. Here immunoSEQ multiplex PCR was the method, and the copy in TCRdb shows in-frame clones only, minus some. The table lists 100,000 to 150,000 clones, 89% of them singletons, with approximately 1.5% in the top ten. The source material was peripheral blood, sampled on day 0 of AZD1222 vaccination. Receptor source: an adult in good health.

This chain uses TRBV5-3 with TRBJ2-2; D is perhaps TRBD1 or TRBD2 (5 bases each). TRBV5-3 is treated as an ORF (open reading frame) with a function not yet certain. The CDR3 contains 13 residues. V was cut by 10 bases and J by 5 bases, with 15 bases left in between. This chain's CDR3 is CAGGDRGTGELFF. CDR3 coding DNA: TGTGCCGGAGGAGACAGAGGGACCGGGGAGCTGTTTTTT.

J is TRBJ2-7 and V is TRBV11-3; D gene unclear. The germline gives CDR1 SGHNT, CDR2 YENEEA. Trimming cost V 5 bases and J 3 bases, with 8 bases left between them. The CDR3 runs to 12 residues. The CDR3, as DNA: TGTGCCAGCAGCCCAGCCCTCTACGAGCAGTACTTC. It encodes CASSPALYEQYF.

The chain employs TRBV5-5 and TRBJ2-5; D is ambiguous. The V gene lost 1 base and the J gene lost 3 bases, with 4 bases spanning the gap. Germline V CDR1 and CDR2: SGHKS, YYEKEE (reference sequence). The CDR3 runs 12 residues. CDR3 protein: CASSLTEETQYF. As DNA, the CDR3 is TGTGCCAGCAGCTTGACGGAAGAGACCCAGTACTTC.

The chain recombines TRBV10-3 with TRBJ2-4; TRBD1 agrees at 7 bases. This CDR3 has 18 residues. The V segment lost 0 bases and the J segment 8 bases; nucleotides outside the gene matches: 16. Germline-derived CDR1 and CDR2 are ENHRY and SYGVKD. The DNA of the CDR3 is TGTGCCATCAGTGAGTCGACTCCATTCGACAGGGTGAAAGACATTCAGTACTTC. Its protein is CAISESTPFDRVKDIQYF.

CDR3 residues: CASSVAGTGGYEQYF. Written as DNA, the CDR3 is TGTGCCAGCAGCGTAGCCGGGACAGGGGGATACGAGCAGTACTTC. The genes are TRBV9 and TRBJ2-7; 11 nucleotides agree with TRBD1. Germline V gene data show CDR1 as SGDLS and CDR2 as YYNGEE. V gave up 0 bases and J gave up 4 bases; unmatched junction bases: 3. The CDR3 runs to 15 residues. Supplemented by reference TRBV9 and TRBJ2-7, the full variable domain reads DSGVTQTPKHLITATGQRVTLRCSPRSGDLSVYWYQQSLDQGLQFLIQYYNGEERAKGNILERFSAQQFPDLHSELNLSSLELGDSALYFCASSVAGTGGYEQYFGPGTRLTVT.

The gene calls are TRBV10-3 and TRBJ2-5; 7 bases agree with TRBD1. The CDR3 runs 15 residues. CDR1 and CDR2 from the germline V gene are ENHRY and SYGVKD. Trimming at V came to 2 bases and at J to 5 bases, leaving 8 bases not matched to a gene. The CDR3 nucleotides read TGTGCCATCAGTGAGACCGGACAGGATGGGGAGACCCAGTACTTC. Its translation is CAISETGQDGETQYF.

The CDR3 sequence is CASSYGDRNTDTQYF. CDR3 nucleotides: TGTGCCAGCAGTTATGGGGACAGAAATACAGATACGCAGTATTTT. The chain links TRBV6-2 or TRBV6-3 to TRBJ2-3; 7 bases are shared with TRBD1. The V and J ends lost 3 bases and 3 bases, in that order; junction bases with no gene match: 6. Germline V gene sequence: CDR1 MNHEY, CDR2 SVGEGT. This CDR3 has 15 amino acids.

The chain uses TRBV25-1 and TRBJ2-7; D is undetermined. The CDR3 spans 12 residues. Between the trimmed V and J ends, which lost 2 bases and 6 bases, there was a span of 8 bases. Germline V lookup: CDR1 MGHDK, CDR2 SYGVNS. CDR3 coding DNA: TGTGCCAGCAGTGAAGGGAACGGCGAGCAGTACTTC. This translates into CASSEGNGEQYF.

J is TRBJ2-4 and V is TRBV7-2; TRBD2 matches 11 bases. Germline V gene lookup returns CDR1 SGHTA and CDR2 FQGNSA. The CDR3 is made up of 15 amino acids. The junction had 2 bases not matched to a gene; V was cut back by 1 base and J by 6 bases. CDR3: CASSLGLAGINIQYF. CDR3 nucleotide sequence: TGTGCCAGCAGCTTAGGACTAGCGGGAATAAACATTCAGTACTTC. The full variable domain, rest sourced from reference TRBV7-2 and TRBJ2-4, is GAGVSQSPSNKVTEKGKDVELRCDPISGHTALYWYRQSLGQGLEFLIYFQGNSAPDKSGLPSDRFSAERTGGSVSTLTIQRTQQEDSAVYLCASSLGLAGINIQYFGAGTRLSVL.

This chain's CDR3 is CASSQASGALYEQYF. The CDR3, as DNA: TGCGCCAGCAGCCAAGCTAGCGGAGCCCTCTACGAGCAGTACTTC. The J gene is TRBJ2-7, the V gene TRBV4-3; TRBD2 matches at 7 bases. The CDR3 loop spans 15 amino acids. Germline lookup yields CDR1 LGHNA and CDR2 YSLEER. With V trimmed by 1 base and J by 3 bases, 6 bases remained unmatched.

The V call is TRBV3-1 (or the pseudogene TRBV3-2), the J call TRBJ2-1; TRBD2 is a possible D gene (5 bases). V dropped 1 base and J dropped 2 bases, with 12 bases sitting between them. The CDR3 loop spans 16 amino acids. CDR1 is LGHDT, CDR2 YNNKEL, per germline (reference sequence). In nucleotides, the CDR3 is TGTGCCAGCAGCCAAGTATCTAGCTGGCCCTACAATGAGCAGTTCTTC. Translating gives CASSQVSSWPYNEQFF.

The rearrangement uses TRBV2 and TRBJ2-4; 10 nucleotides match TRBD1. Germline-derived CDR1 and CDR2 are SNHLY and FYNNEI. Losses at the gene ends were 3 bases for V and 1 base for J; bases not matched to a gene: 3. This CDR3 region has 16 residues. CDR3 nucleotide sequence: TGTGCCAGCAGTGATTGGGGACAGGGGGCCAAAAACATTCAGTACTTC. Its protein is CASSDWGQGAKNIQYF. Based on the CDR3 plus reference TRBV2 and TRBJ2-4, the full variable domain is EPEVTQTPSHQVTQMGQEVILRCVPISNHLYFYWYRQILGQKVEFLVSFYNNEISEKSEIFDDQFSVERPDGSNFTLKIRSTKLEDSAMYFCASSDWGQGAKNIQYFGAGTRLSVL.

This chain links TRBV12-3 or TRBV12-4 with TRBJ1-1; maybe TRBD1 (5 bases). V was trimmed by 6 bases and J by 8 bases, leaving 13 bases between them. The CDR3 runs to 12 residues. The CDR3 reads CASRPGTKEAFF. The CDR3 nucleotides are TGTGCCAGCAGGCCCGGGACGAAAGAAGCTTTCTTT.